Here is one T cell receptor (beta chain) with its context. Its target is unknown. TCRdb's table, derived via immunoSEQ multiplex PCR, lists solely in-frame clones and lacks some. The sample contains about 2.1 million clones, under 95% of which appear only once. Terminally differentiated effector memory CD45RA+ cells were excluded by CCR7 positive selection of CD45RO-negative cells. This entry is derived from a study of shared clonotypes between healthy human individuals. Background on the study: Each donor had three CD4 naive, three CD4 memory, two CD8 naive and one CD8 memory plate. Findings and caveats of the study: Naive subsets generally had larger estimated richness than memory subsets.

This CDR3 contains 17 residues. CDR1 SGHVS and CDR2 FNYEAQ come from the germline V gene. The ends lost 6 bases at V and 5 bases at J; junction bases unmatched: 15. Sequences were obtained from naive CD8+ T cells from PBMCs. This sequence was found in a man aged 18 to 29 in good health. Some clones in this sample may be carry-over from other donors' samples. The chain is built from TRBV7-6 and TRBJ2-3; TRBD2 agrees at 9 bases. CDR3 sequence: CASSRIAGDGIGDTQYF. CDR3 nucleotide sequence: TGTGCCAGCAGTCGGATAGCGGGAGATGGGATCGGAGATACGCAGTATTTT.